Below, 7 T cell receptor beta chains from the same sample are listed, as sequenced in a study of cytomegalovirus exposure and HLA in healthy donors. The PCR used 60 Vbeta and 13 Jbeta primers. Here immunoSEQ multiplex PCR was the method, and the copy in TCRdb shows in-frame clones only, minus some. The repertoire holds tens of thousands of clones, with roughly three quarters as singletons. Sequenced sample: PBMCs. The receptors here all came from a man aged 25-45 years in good health and CMV-seronegative.

This chain joins TRBV4-1 and TRBJ1-5, with D tentatively TRBD1 (6 bases). The CDR3 covers 17 residues. The germline V gene encodes CDR1 MGHRA and CDR2 YSYEKL. V gave up 1 base and J gave up 3 bases, with 16 bases separating them. CDR3 nucleotide sequence: TGCGCCAGCAGCCAAGTAGCACAGGGAGGGATCAATCAGCCCCAGCATTTT. Translating gives CASSQVAQGGINQPQHF.

The rearrangement joins TRBV5-6 to TRBJ1-2; D not certain. From germline, CDR1 is SGHDT and CDR2 YYEEEE. The V gene lost 3 bases and the J gene lost 2 bases, with 17 bases spanning the gap. This CDR3 contains 16 residues. CDR3 sequence reads: CASSSAAGQKNYGYTF. The CDR3 nucleotides are TGTGCCAGCAGCTCGGCAGCAGGCCAGAAAAACTATGGCTACACCTTC.

This clone was seen once. The chain employs TRBV7-2 and TRBJ2-7; D is undetermined. Germline values: CDR1 SGHTA, CDR2 FQGNSA. The CDR3 has 11 residues. Trimming removed 6 bases from V and 4 bases from J, with 7 bases in between. This chain's CDR3 is CASRGQYEQYF. The CDR3 DNA follows: TGTGCCAGCAGGGGCCAATACGAGCAGTACTTC.

The gene calls are TRBV7-9 and TRBJ2-1; TRBD1 agrees at 7 bases. This CDR3 spans 15 amino acids. Germline CDR1 is SEHNR and CDR2 is FQNEAQ (reference sequence). The V and J ends lost 7 bases and 0 bases, in that order; junction bases with no gene match: 6. For the CDR3, the DNA is TGTGCCAGCAATCACCGGGACAGCTCCTACAATGAGCAGTTCTTC. Protein product: CASNHRDSSYNEQFF.

V and J are TRBV5-1 and TRBJ1-1; D remains unclear. The CDR3 totals 13 residues. The V end lost 4 bases, the J end lost 5 bases, and 12 bases lay between the germline ends. In germline, CDR1 is SGHRS, CDR2 YFSETQ. CDR3 residues: CASSIMSGTEAFF. The CDR3 nucleotides read TGCGCCAGCAGCATCATGAGCGGAACTGAAGCTTTCTTT.

The chain joins TRBV6-1 to TRBJ2-1; 11 bases align to TRBD2. The CDR3 is 14 residues long. Trimming took 8 bases from V and 4 from J; bases not matched to a gene: 4. Germline V gives CDR1 MNHNS, CDR2 SASEGT. CDR3 amino acids: CASRSGGAYNEQFF. The CDR3 DNA follows: TGTGCCAGCCGTAGCGGGGGGGCTTACAATGAGCAGTTCTTC.

This clone was seen only once. The chain employs TRBV12-2 and TRBJ1-6; the tabulated D call, TRBD1, remains unverified against the DNA. TRBV12-2 represents a pseudogene. The CDR3 contains 17 residues. As DNA, the CDR3 is TGTGCAAGTCGCTTAGCCCAGGACAGGGAGTATAATTCACCCCTCCACTTT. Residues: CASRLAQDREYNSPLHF.